The text below deals with one T cell receptor (beta chain). Its specificity is not known. CDR3 size: 16 residues. Germline CDR1 reads SQVTM; CDR2 reads ANQGSEA. The ends were cut back, 5 bases at V and 6 bases at J, with 22 bases in the middle. This entry belongs to a study of T cells in localized non-small cell lung cancer. Data came from immunoSEQ multiplex PCR; TCRdb stores just in-frame clones and leaves some out. The table records roughly 2,300 clones, roughly 22% of them present only once. Findings and caveats of the study: Uninvolved adjacent lung showed the highest T cell clonality, exceeding tumor. Median roughly 57 top-100 tumor clones were shared with paired adjacent lung.

This chain connects TRBV29-1 to TRBJ2-2; D perhaps matches TRBD2 (5 bases). The material sequenced was lung tumor tissue, taken before any cancer treatment. The sequence derives from a man aged 35 to 70 with stage II lung adenocarcinoma. CDR3: CSVNGESDQVSGELFF. For the CDR3, the DNA is TGCAGCGTTAATGGGGAGTCCGATCAGGTTTCCGGGGAGCTGTTTTTT.